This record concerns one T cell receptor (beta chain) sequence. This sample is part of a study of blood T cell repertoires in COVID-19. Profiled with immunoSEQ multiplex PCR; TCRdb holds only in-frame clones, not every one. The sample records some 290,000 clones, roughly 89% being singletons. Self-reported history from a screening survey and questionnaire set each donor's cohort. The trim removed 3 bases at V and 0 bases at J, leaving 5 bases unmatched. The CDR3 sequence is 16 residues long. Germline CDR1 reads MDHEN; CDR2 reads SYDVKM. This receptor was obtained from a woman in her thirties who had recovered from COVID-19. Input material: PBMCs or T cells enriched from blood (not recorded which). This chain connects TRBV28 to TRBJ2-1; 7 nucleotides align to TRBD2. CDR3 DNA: TGTGCCAGCAGTTTTTATGGCGGGAGCTCCTACAATGAGCAGTTCTTC. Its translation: CASSFYGGSSYNEQFF.